This is a list of T cell receptor beta chains from one sample in a study of siplizumab effects on memory and regulatory T cells. The protocol was immunoSEQ multiplex PCR, while the TCRdb copy is restricted to in-frame clones and leaves out a portion. The sample includes under 95,000 clones, about 94% seen only once; the top ten take 0.3%. The sample comprised non-Treg CD4+ T cells sorted from blood. The receptor set was obtained from a human donor in good health. Each CDR3 is given with its conserved first and last residue. A D gene is named only where the DNA matches it firmly. Size is stated for part of the rows, as once, few or many counts, or as a class when the clone is expanded.

d_call: .
v_call: TRBV6-5
clone_size: few
j_call: TRBJ2-4
cdr3_nt: TGTGCCAGCAGTGGTGCTAGCGACATTCAGTACTTC
cdr3_aa: CASSGASDIQYF

d_call: .
v_call: TRBV30
clone_size: .
j_call: TRBJ2-5
cdr3_nt: TGTGCCTGGAGTGTACAGGGTGAGACCCAGTACTTC
cdr3_aa: CAWSVQGETQYF

d_call: .
v_call: TRBV7-2
clone_size: .
j_call: TRBJ1-1
cdr3_nt: TGTGCCTCCCGGACAGCCCAAGGGGTATTAAACACTGAAGCTTTCTTT
cdr3_aa: CASRTAQGVLNTEAFF

d_call: .
v_call: TRBV6-5
clone_size: .
j_call: TRBJ2-1
cdr3_nt: TGTGCCAGCAGTACCGGGTCTCCCTACAATGAGCAGTTCTTC
cdr3_aa: CASSTGSPYNEQFF

d_call: TRBD2
v_call: TRBV5-4
clone_size: .
j_call: TRBJ2-1
cdr3_nt: TGTGCCAGCCAGAGTTCACTAGCGGGCGTCTACAATGAGCAGTTCTTC
cdr3_aa: CASQSSLAGVYNEQFF

d_call: .
v_call: TRBV7-2
clone_size: .
j_call: TRBJ2-5
cdr3_nt: TGTGCCAGCAGCTTAGCCCCCCGCGGGGTACAAGAGACCCAGTACTTC
cdr3_aa: CASSLAPRGVQETQYF

d_call: .
v_call: TRBV28
clone_size: .
j_call: TRBJ2-7
cdr3_nt: TGTGCCAGCAGTTCCCCCGCTTGGTACGAGCAGTACTTC
cdr3_aa: CASSSPAWYEQYF

d_call: TRBD1
v_call: TRBV5-4
clone_size: .
j_call: TRBJ2-5
cdr3_nt: TGTGCCAGCAGCACGCAGAACAGGGGGCGGGAGACCCAGTACTTC
cdr3_aa: CASSTQNRGRETQYF

d_call: TRBD2
v_call: TRBV5-6
clone_size: .
j_call: TRBJ2-5
cdr3_nt: TGTGCCAGCAGCTACGTAGCGGGAGAGGGAGAGACCCAGTACTTC
cdr3_aa: CASSYVAGEGETQYF

d_call: .
v_call: TRBV10-2
clone_size: .
j_call: TRBJ1-5
cdr3_nt: TGCGCCAGCAGTGAGTCGGCCACCTTCGGGCCCCAGCATTTT
cdr3_aa: CASSESATFGPQHF

d_call: .
v_call: TRBV2
clone_size: .
j_call: TRBJ2-1
cdr3_nt: TGTGCCAGCAGCATGGGGGCGAGCTCCTACAATGAGCAGTTCTTC
cdr3_aa: CASSMGASSYNEQFF

d_call: TRBD2
v_call: TRBV15
clone_size: .
j_call: TRBJ2-1
cdr3_nt: TGTGCCACCAGCAGAGGGACTAGCGGCTCCTACAATGAGCAGTTCTTC
cdr3_aa: CATSRGTSGSYNEQFF

d_call: .
v_call: TRBV18
clone_size: .
j_call: TRBJ1-3
cdr3_nt: TGTGCCAGCTCACCACTCGGGTCTGCTGGAAACACCATATATTTT
cdr3_aa: CASSPLGSAGNTIYF

d_call: .
v_call: TRBV10-3
clone_size: .
j_call: TRBJ2-7
cdr3_nt: TGTGCCATCAGTGACCACAGGGACAAGCAGTACTTC
cdr3_aa: CAISDHRDKQYF

d_call: .
v_call: TRBV18
clone_size: .
j_call: TRBJ2-7
cdr3_nt: TGTGCCAGCTCACCCGCGGCCGGCACCTACGAGCAGTACTTC
cdr3_aa: CASSPAAGTYEQYF

d_call: .
v_call: TRBV5-1
clone_size: .
j_call: TRBJ1-2
cdr3_nt: TGCGCCAGCAGTCCCACCTCAGGGGGCTACACCTTC
cdr3_aa: CASSPTSGGYTF

d_call: .
v_call: TRBV27
clone_size: .
j_call: TRBJ2-3
cdr3_nt: TGTGCCAGCAGAATGACAGCCACAGATACGCAGTATTTT
cdr3_aa: CASRMTATDTQYF

d_call: .
v_call: TRBV21-1
clone_size: .
j_call: TRBJ1-1
cdr3_nt: TGTGCCAGCAGCGCCCGGGACAGGGAGAACACTGAAGCTTTCTTT
cdr3_aa: CASSARDRENTEAFF

d_call: TRBD2
v_call: TRBV5-4
clone_size: .
j_call: TRBJ2-1
cdr3_nt: TGTGCCAGCAGCTACCCCGAAAAGGGAGGGGAAACAAATGAGCAGTTCTTC
cdr3_aa: CASSYPEKGGETNEQFF

d_call: TRBD1
v_call: TRBV29-1
clone_size: .
j_call: TRBJ1-3
cdr3_nt: TGCAGCGTGAGAGGGACAGGGGGAAACACCATATATTTT
cdr3_aa: CSVRGTGGNTIYF

d_call: .
v_call: TRBV9
clone_size: .
j_call: TRBJ1-2
cdr3_nt: TGTGCCAGCAGCGTAGCGGCCGGGGCTAACTATGGCTACACCTTC
cdr3_aa: CASSVAAGANYGYTF

d_call: .
v_call: TRBV4-2
clone_size: .
j_call: TRBJ1-3
cdr3_nt: TGTGCCAGCAGCCAAGATCAACTAACCGGGTCGCCTGGAAACACCATATATTTT
cdr3_aa: CASSQDQLTGSPGNTIYF

d_call: .
v_call: TRBV7-9
clone_size: .
j_call: TRBJ2-3
cdr3_nt: TGTGCCAGCAGCTTTATCGGGCGAGGCACAGATACGCAGTATTTT
cdr3_aa: CASSFIGRGTDTQYF

d_call: .
v_call: TRBV11-3
clone_size: .
j_call: TRBJ1-1
cdr3_nt: TGTGCCAGCAGCTCCCCCCGGGACGGAATGAACACTGAAGCTTTCTTT
cdr3_aa: CASSSPRDGMNTEAFF

d_call: .
v_call: TRBV29-1
clone_size: .
j_call: TRBJ2-3
cdr3_nt: TGCAGCGTTGTCTCGGGGCCTGGAGATACGCAGTATTTT
cdr3_aa: CSVVSGPGDTQYF

d_call: TRBD1
v_call: TRBV2
clone_size: .
j_call: TRBJ2-7
cdr3_nt: TGTGCCAGCAGGAGGGACAGGGGGCGTTACGAGCAGTACTTC
cdr3_aa: CASRRDRGRYEQYF

d_call: TRBD1
v_call: TRBV19
clone_size: .
j_call: TRBJ1-5
cdr3_nt: TGTGCCAGTAGTATGGGACAGTTCAATCAGCCCCAGCATTTT
cdr3_aa: CASSMGQFNQPQHF

d_call: .
v_call: TRBV19
clone_size: .
j_call: TRBJ1-5
cdr3_nt: TGTGCCAGTAGAAGCCTGACGGGACAGCCCCAGCATTTT
cdr3_aa: CASRSLTGQPQHF

d_call: .
v_call: TRBV19
clone_size: .
j_call: TRBJ2-7
cdr3_nt: TGTGCCAGTAGTATAGTTCAGGGAGAGCAGTACTTC
cdr3_aa: CASSIVQGEQYF

d_call: TRBD1
v_call: TRBV30
clone_size: once
j_call: TRBJ1-1
cdr3_nt: TGTGCCTGGAGTAAGTTGGCAGGGGGCTGGGGCACTGAAGCTTTCTTT
cdr3_aa: CAWSKLAGGWGTEAFF

d_call: TRBD1
v_call: TRBV30
clone_size: .
j_call: TRBJ1-4
cdr3_nt: TGTGCCTGGAGTGAGACCCCGGGACAGATAAATGAAAAACTGTTTTTT
cdr3_aa: CAWSETPGQINEKLFF

d_call: TRBD1
v_call: TRBV19
clone_size: .
j_call: TRBJ1-1
cdr3_nt: TGTGCCAGTAGTATGACAGTGCGGGACAGGGGGCAGGGAACTGAAGCTTTCTTT
cdr3_aa: CASSMTVRDRGQGTEAFF

d_call: .
v_call: TRBV6-5
clone_size: .
j_call: TRBJ2-5
cdr3_nt: TGTGCTACTAAAGGACAAGAGAGGTCCCAGTACTTC
cdr3_aa: CATKGQERSQYF

d_call: .
v_call: TRBV11-2
clone_size: .
j_call: TRBJ2-2
cdr3_nt: TGTGCCAGCAGCTTGAGGTTGGGACCCCGGGACCGCTTACCCGGGGAGCTGTTTTTT
cdr3_aa: CASSLRLGPRDRLPGELFF

d_call: .
v_call: TRBV7-6
clone_size: .
j_call: TRBJ2-5
cdr3_nt: TGTGCCAGCAGCGCGCAAGAGACCCAGTACTTC
cdr3_aa: CASSAQETQYF

d_call: .
v_call: TRBV5-1
clone_size: .
j_call: TRBJ2-7
cdr3_nt: TGCGCCAGCAGCTTGTGGGGCTACGAGCAGTACTTC
cdr3_aa: CASSLWGYEQYF

d_call: .
v_call: TRBV19
clone_size: .
j_call: TRBJ1-5
cdr3_nt: TGTGCCACCCAATTTTCCGGGGCCGGTCAGCCCCAGCATTTT
cdr3_aa: CATQFSGAGQPQHF

d_call: .
v_call: TRBV27
clone_size: few
j_call: TRBJ1-6
cdr3_nt: TGTGCCAGCAGTAGGCAGGGGTCCTATAATTCACCCCTCCACTTT
cdr3_aa: CASSRQGSYNSPLHF

d_call: .
v_call: TRBV5-1
clone_size: .
j_call: TRBJ2-1
cdr3_nt: TGCGCCAGCAGCTTGGTTGCCAGGGTTATTAACAATGAGCAGTTCTTC
cdr3_aa: CASSLVARVINNEQFF

d_call: .
v_call: TRBV10-3
clone_size: .
j_call: TRBJ2-7
cdr3_nt: TGTGCCATCAGGGGGACAACTGACGAGCAGTACTTC
cdr3_aa: CAIRGTTDEQYF

d_call: .
v_call: TRBV11-1
clone_size: .
j_call: TRBJ1-1
cdr3_nt: TGTGCCAGCAGCCCTACAGAGAACACTGAAGCTTTCTTT
cdr3_aa: CASSPTENTEAFF

d_call: TRBD1
v_call: TRBV19
clone_size: .
j_call: TRBJ1-3
cdr3_nt: TGTGCCAGTAGTCCCGGGACAGCCAAACGACGGGGAAACACCATATATTTT
cdr3_aa: CASSPGTAKRRGNTIYF

d_call: .
v_call: TRBV4-1
clone_size: .
j_call: TRBJ2-2
cdr3_nt: TGCGCCAGCAGCCCACGTACTTTCCGGGACATCCGCCCGGAGCTGTTTTTT
cdr3_aa: CASSPRTFRDIRPELFF

d_call: TRBD1
v_call: TRBV19
clone_size: .
j_call: TRBJ1-1
cdr3_nt: TGTGCCAGTAGTCAAGACAGGGGGCTAGGGACTGAAGCTTTCTTT
cdr3_aa: CASSQDRGLGTEAFF

d_call: TRBD1
v_call: TRBV10-2
clone_size: .
j_call: TRBJ1-6
cdr3_nt: TGCGCCAGCAGCTTCCCGGACAGGGGGCTTCCACCCCTCCACTTT
cdr3_aa: CASSFPDRGLPPLHF

d_call: TRBD1
v_call: TRBV7-8
clone_size: .
j_call: TRBJ2-7
cdr3_nt: TGTGCCAGCAGCCCCGGGACAGGGAGGTTCTACGAGCAGTACTTC
cdr3_aa: CASSPGTGRFYEQYF